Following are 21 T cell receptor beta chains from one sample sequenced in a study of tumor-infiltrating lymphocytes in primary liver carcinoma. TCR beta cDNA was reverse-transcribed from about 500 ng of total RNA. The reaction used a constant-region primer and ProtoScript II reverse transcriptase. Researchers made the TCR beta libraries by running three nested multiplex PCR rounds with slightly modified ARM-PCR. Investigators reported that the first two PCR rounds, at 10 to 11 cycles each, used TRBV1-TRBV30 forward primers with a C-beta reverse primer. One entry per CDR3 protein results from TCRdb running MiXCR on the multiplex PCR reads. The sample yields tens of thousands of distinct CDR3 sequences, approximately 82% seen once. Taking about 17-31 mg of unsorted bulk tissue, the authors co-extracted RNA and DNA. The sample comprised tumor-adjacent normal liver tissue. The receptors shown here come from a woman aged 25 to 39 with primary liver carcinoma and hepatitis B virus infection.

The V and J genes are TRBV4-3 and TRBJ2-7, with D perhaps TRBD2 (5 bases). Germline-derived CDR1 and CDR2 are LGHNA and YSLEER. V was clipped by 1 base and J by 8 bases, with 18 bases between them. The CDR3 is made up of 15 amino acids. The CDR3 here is CASSQVADYSYKQYF. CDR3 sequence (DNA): TGCGCCAGCAGCCAAGTGGCTGACTACTCTTACAAGCAGTACTTC.

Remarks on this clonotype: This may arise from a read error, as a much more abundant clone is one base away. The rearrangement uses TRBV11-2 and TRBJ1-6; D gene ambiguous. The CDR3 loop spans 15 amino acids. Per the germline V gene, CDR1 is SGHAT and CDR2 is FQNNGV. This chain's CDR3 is CDSSVSRRVSSPLHF. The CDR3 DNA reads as TGTGACAGCAGCGTTTCGCGAAGGGTCAGCTCACCCCTCCACTTT.

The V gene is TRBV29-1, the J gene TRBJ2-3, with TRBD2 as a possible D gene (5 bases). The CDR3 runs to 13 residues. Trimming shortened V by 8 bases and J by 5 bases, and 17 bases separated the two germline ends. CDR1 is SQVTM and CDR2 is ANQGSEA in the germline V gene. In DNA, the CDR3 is TGCAGCATTGTAGTGGCCGGGATAGATACGCAGTATTTT. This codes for CSIVVAGIDTQYF.

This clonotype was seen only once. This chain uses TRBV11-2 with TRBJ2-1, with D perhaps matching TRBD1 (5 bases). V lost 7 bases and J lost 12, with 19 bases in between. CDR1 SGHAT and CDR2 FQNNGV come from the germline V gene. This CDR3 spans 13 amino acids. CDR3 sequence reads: CASIPQPGHVQFF. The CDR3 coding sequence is TGTGCCAGCATCCCCCAACCCGGACATGTGCAGTTCTTC. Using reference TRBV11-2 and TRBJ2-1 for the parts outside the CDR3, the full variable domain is EAGVAQSPRYKIIEKRQSVAFWCNPISGHATLYWYQQILGQGPKLLIQFQNNGVVDDSQLPKDRFSAERLKGVDSTLKIQPAKLEDSAVYLCASIPQPGHVQFFGPGTRLTVL.

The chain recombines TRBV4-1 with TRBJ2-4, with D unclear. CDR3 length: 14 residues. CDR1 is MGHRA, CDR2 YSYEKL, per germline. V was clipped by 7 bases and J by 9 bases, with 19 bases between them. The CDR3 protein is CASNSSRLDVIQYF. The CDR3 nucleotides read TGCGCCAGCAACTCTTCGCGCCTAGACGTCATTCAGTACTTC.

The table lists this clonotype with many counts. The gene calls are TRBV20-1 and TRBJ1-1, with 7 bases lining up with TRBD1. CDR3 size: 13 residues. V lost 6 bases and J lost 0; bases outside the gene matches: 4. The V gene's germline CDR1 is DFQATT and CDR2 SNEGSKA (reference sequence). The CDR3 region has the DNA TGCAGTGCCTCGGGACAGATGAACACTGAAGCTTTCTTT. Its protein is CSASGQMNTEAFF.

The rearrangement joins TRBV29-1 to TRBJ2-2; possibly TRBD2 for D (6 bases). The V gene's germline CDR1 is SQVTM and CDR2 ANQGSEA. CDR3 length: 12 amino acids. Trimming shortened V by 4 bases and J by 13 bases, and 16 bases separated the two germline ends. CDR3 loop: CSVVRPPGRLFF. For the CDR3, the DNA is TGCAGCGTTGTAAGACCTCCCGGGAGGCTGTTTTTT.

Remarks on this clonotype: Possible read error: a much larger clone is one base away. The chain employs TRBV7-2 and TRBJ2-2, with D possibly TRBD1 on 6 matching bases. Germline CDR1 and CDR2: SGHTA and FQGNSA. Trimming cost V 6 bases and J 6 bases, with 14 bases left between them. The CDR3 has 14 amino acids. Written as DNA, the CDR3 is TGTGCCAGCAGACGGGACATCATCTCCGGGGAGCTGTTTTTT. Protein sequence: CASRRDIISGELFF.

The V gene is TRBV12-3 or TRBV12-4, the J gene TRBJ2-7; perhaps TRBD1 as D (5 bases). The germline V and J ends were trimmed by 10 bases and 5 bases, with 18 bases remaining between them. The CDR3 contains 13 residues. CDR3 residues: CATKEAGLNEQYF. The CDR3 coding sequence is TGTGCCACCAAAGAGGCAGGGCTTAACGAGCAGTACTTC.

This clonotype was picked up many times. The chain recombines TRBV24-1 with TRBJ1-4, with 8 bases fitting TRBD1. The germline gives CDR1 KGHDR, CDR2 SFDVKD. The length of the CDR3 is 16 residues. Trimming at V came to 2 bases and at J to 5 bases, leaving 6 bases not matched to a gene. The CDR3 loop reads CATSDSKTGGNEKLFF. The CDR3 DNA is TGTGCCACCAGTGATTCCAAAACAGGGGGGAATGAAAAACTGTTTTTT.

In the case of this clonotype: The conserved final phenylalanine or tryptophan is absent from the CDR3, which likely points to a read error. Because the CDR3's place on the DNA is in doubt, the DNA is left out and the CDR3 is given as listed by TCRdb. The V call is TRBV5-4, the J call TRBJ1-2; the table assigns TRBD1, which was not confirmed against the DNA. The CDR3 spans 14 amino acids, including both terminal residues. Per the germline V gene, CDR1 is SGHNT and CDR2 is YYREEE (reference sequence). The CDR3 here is CASSPGQGSYGYTL.

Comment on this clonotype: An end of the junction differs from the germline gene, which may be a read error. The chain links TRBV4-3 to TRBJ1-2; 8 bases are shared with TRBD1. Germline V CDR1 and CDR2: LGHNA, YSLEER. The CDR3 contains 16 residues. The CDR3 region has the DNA TGCGCCGGCAGCCAAGTCAGGGGGCGCGGCGACTATGGCTACACGTTC. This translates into CAGSQVRGRGDYGYTF.

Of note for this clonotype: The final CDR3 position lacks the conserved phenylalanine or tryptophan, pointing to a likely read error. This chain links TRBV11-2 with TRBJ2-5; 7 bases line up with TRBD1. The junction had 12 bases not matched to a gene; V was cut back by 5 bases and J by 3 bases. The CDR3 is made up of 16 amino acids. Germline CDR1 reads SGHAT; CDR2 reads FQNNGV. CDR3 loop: CASSTRTGVAKETQYY. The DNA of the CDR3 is TGTGCCAGCAGCACAAGAACAGGGGTTGCGAAAGAGACCCAGTACTAC.

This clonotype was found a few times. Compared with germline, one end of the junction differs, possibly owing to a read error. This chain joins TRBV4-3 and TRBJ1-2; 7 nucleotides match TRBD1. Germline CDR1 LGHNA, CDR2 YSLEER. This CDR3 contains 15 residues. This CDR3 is CASSQAVRGNYGYTF. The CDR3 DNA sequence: TGCGCCAGTAGCCAAGCCGTCAGGGGGAACTATGGCTACACCTTC.

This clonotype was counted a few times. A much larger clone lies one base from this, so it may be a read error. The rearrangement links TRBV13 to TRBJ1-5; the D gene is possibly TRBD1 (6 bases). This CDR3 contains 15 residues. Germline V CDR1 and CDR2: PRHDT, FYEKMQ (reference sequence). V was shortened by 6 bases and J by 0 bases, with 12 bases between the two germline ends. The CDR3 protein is CASRLLGGSNQPQHF. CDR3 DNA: TGTGCCAGCAGATTGTTAGGGGGTAGCAATCAGCCCCAGCATTTT. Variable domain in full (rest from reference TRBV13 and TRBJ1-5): AAGVIQSPRHLIKEKRETATLKCYPIPRHDTVYWYQQGPGQDPQFLISFYEKMQSDKGSIPDRFSAQQFSDYHSELNMSSLELGDSALYFCASRLLGGSNQPQHFGDGTRLSIL.

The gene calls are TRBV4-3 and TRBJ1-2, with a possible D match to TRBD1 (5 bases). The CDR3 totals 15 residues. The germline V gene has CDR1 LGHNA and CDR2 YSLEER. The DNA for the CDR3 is TGCGCTAACAGCTACCGGGACCAGCCTCACTGGGGCTACACCTTC. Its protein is CANSYRDQPHWGYTF.

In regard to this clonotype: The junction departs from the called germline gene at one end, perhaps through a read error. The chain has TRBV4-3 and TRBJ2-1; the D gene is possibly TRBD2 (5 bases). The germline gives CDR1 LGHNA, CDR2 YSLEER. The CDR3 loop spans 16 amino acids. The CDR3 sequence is CASSQDEGSSHNEQFF. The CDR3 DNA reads TGTGCCAGCAGCCAAGATGAGGGAAGCTCCCACAATGAGCAGTTCTTC.

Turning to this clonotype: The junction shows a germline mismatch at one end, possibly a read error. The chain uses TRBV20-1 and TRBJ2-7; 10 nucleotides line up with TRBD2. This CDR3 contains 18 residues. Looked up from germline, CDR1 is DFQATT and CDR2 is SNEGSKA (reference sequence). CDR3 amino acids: CNARFGGTSGTNFYEQYF. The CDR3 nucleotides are TGCAATGCTAGATTTGGTGGTACTAGCGGGACAAACTTCTACGAGCAGTACTTC.

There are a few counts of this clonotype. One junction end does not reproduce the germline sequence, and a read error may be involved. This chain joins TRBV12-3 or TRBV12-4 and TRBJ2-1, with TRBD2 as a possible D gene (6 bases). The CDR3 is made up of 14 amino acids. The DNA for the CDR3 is TGTGCCAGCAGTTTAACAGGAGGGCCCAGTGAGCAGCTCTTC. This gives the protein CASSLTGGPSEQLF.

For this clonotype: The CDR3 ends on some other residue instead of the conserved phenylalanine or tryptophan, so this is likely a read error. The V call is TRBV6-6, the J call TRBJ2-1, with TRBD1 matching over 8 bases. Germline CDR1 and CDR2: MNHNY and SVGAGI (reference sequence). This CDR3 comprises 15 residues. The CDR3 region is CARRDRTARRNEQFI. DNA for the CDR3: TGTGCCCGCAGGGACAGGACGGCTCGGAGGAATGAGCAGTTCATC.

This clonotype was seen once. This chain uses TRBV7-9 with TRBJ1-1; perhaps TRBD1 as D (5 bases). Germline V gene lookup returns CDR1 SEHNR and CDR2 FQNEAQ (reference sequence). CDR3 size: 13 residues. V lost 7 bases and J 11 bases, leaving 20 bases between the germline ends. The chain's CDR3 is CASIPRQPVRAFF. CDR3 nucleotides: TGTGCCAGCATCCCGAGACAGCCAGTTAGGGCTTTCTTT.